A single sample is the source of the 7 T cell receptor beta chains below, sequenced in a study of untreated major depressive disorder. The method was immunoSEQ multiplex PCR; TCRdb's version includes in-frame clones alone and lacks a portion of them. The sample includes roughly 22,000 clones, around nine tenths of them seen just once. Sequencing was done on a sample of CD4+ T cells from PBMCs. These receptors were obtained from a woman aged 35 to 49 in good health.

The chain uses TRBV5-4 and TRBJ2-1, with no clear D. Trimming left V 4 bases short and J 6 bases short, with 11 bases between. Germline values: CDR1 SGHNT, CDR2 YYREEE (reference sequence). The length of the CDR3 is 13 residues. The CDR3 sequence: CASSPTWVNEQFF. As DNA, the CDR3 is TGTGCCAGCAGCCCAACATGGGTCAATGAGCAGTTCTTC.

The CDR3 nucleotides read TGTGCCAGCAGCTTGACGGGGGGAGGAAAAGATACGCAGTATTTT. It codes for CASSLTGGGKDTQYF. The genes are TRBV5-6 and TRBJ2-3, with 7 bases matching TRBD2. Germline CDR1 and CDR2: SGHDT and YYEEEE. After removal of 1 base from V and 5 bases from J, the junction contained 7 bases not matched to a gene. There are 15 residues in the CDR3.

Of note for this clone: At one end, the junction sequence differs from germline, possibly due to a read error. The gene calls are TRBV6-5 and TRBJ1-2; 7 bases match TRBD1. CDR3 length: 11 amino acids. CDR1 is MNHEY and CDR2 is SVGAGI in the germline V gene. CDR3 coding DNA: TGTGCCAGCAGTAACGGACAGGCTCCGGGCTTC. Translation: CASSNGQAPGF.

This clone was counted a single time. This chain joins TRBV10-3 and TRBJ1-1; 8 bases map to TRBD1. The germline V gene has CDR1 ENHRY and CDR2 SYGVKD. Trimming took 4 bases from V and 4 from J; bases not matched to a gene: 14. CDR3 length equals 17 residues. In DNA, the CDR3 is TGTGCCATCAGTGTAGGACAGGGAGGATCGTCGGGCACTGAAGCTTTCTTT. Translated, it gives CAISVGQGGSSGTEAFF.

This rearrangement joins TRBV28 to TRBJ1-5; D remains ambiguous. The CDR3 has 12 amino acids. Germline V gene sequence: CDR1 MDHEN, CDR2 SYDVKM. The ends were cut back, 3 bases at V and 4 bases at J, with 4 bases in the middle. The CDR3 loop reads CASSFGNQPQHF. CDR3 nucleotides: TGTGCCAGCAGTTTTGGGAATCAGCCCCAGCATTTT.

The chain joins TRBV29-1 to TRBJ2-2; 7 positions agree with TRBD2. V lost 4 bases and J lost 2; bases outside the gene matches: 7. This CDR3 has 15 residues. Looked up from germline, CDR1 is SQVTM and CDR2 is ANQGSEA. CDR3 sequence: CSVGSAGVNTGELFF. CDR3 bases: TGCAGCGTTGGGTCGGCGGGGGTCAACACCGGGGAGCTGTTTTTT.

The V gene is TRBV30, the J gene TRBJ2-7; weak D call: TRBD2 (6 bases). The germline V gene has CDR1 GTSNPN and CDR2 SVGIG (reference sequence). CDR3 length: 12 amino acids. V gave up 8 bases and J gave up 6 bases, with 17 bases separating them. The CDR3 sequence: CAHQTGVREQYF. The CDR3 nucleotides are TGTGCCCACCAAACGGGGGTGCGCGAGCAGTACTTC.